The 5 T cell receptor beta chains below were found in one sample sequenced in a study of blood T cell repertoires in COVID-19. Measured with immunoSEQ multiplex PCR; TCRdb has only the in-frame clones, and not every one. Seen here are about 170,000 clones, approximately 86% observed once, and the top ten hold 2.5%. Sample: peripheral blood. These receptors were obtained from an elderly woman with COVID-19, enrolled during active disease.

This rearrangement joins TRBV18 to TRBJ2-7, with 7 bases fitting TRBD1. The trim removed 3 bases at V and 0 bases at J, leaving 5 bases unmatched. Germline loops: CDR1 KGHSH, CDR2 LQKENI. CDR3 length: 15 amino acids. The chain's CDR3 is CASSPHRDSSYEQYF. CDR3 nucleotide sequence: TGTGCCAGCTCACCGCACCGGGACAGCTCCTACGAGCAGTACTTC.

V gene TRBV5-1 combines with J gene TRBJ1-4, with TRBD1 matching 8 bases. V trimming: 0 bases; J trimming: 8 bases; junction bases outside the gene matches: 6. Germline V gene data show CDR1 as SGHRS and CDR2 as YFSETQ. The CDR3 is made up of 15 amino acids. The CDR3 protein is CASSLGTGKGEKLFF. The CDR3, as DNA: TGCGCCAGCAGCTTGGGGACAGGGAAGGGGGAAAAACTGTTTTTT.

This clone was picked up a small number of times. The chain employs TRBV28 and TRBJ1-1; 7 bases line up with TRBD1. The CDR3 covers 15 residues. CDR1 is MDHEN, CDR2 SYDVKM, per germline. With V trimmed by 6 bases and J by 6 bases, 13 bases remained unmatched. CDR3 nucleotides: TGTGCCAGCAGCCTTTATGGGACAGTAGGTGCTGAAGCTTTCTTT. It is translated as CASSLYGTVGAEAFF.

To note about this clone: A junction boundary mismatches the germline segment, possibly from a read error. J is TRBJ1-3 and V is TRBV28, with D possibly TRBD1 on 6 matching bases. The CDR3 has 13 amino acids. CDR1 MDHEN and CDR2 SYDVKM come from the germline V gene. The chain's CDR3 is CASSSGQSKGADF. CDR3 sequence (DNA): TGTGCCAGCAGTTCCGGACAGTCGAAGGGAGCGGATTTT.

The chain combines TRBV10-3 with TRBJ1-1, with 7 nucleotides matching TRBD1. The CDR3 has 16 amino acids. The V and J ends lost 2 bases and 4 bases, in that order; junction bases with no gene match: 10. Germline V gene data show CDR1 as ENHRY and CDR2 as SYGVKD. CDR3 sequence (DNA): TGTGCCATCAGTGAGCCGGGGAGACAGGGAGTCACTGAAGCTTTCTTT. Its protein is CAISEPGRQGVTEAFF.